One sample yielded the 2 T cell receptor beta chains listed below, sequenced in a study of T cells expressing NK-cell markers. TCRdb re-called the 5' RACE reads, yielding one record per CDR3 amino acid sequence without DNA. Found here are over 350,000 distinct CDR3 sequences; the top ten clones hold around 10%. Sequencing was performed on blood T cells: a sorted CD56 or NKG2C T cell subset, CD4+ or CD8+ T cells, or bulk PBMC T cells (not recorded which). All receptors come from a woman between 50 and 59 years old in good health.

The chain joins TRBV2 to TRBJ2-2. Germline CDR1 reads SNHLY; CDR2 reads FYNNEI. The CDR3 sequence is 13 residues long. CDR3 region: CASSVAVIGELFF.

The CDR3 sequence is CASSRQRTDTQYF. This rearrangement joins TRBV10-2 to TRBJ2-3. Germline values: CDR1 WSHSY, CDR2 SAAADI. The CDR3 has 13 residues.